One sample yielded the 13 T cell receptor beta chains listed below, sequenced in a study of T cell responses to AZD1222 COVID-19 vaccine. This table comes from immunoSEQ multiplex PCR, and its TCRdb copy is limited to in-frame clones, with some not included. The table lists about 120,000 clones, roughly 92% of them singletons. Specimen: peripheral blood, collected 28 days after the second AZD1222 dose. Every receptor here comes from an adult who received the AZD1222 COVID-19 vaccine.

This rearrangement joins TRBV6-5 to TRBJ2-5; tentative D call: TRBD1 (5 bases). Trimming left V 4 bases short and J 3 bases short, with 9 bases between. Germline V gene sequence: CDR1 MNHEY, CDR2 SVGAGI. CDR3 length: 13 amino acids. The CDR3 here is CASSLGREETQYF. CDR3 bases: TGTGCCAGCAGTTTGGGCAGGGAAGAGACCCAGTACTTC.

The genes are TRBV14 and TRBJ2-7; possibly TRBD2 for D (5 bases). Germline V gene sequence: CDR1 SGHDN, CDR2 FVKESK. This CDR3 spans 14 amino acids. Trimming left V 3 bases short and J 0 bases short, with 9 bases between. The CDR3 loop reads CASSQAGTSYEQYF. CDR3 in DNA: TGTGCCAGCAGCCAGGCGGGTACCTCCTACGAGCAGTACTTC.

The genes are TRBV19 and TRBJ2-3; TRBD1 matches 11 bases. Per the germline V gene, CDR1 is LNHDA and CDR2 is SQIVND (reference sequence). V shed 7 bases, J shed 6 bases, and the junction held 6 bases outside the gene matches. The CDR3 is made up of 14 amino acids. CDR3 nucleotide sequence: TGTGCCAGTACCCGGACAGGGGGCGCGGATACGCAGTATTTT. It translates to CASTRTGGADTQYF.

CDR3 bases: TGTGCCAGCAGCTTTGGGCGGGAGACTAATGAAAAACTGTTTTTT. Translation gives CASSFGRETNEKLFF. The chain couples TRBV7-9 to TRBJ1-4; D call uncertain. V lost 3 bases and J lost 2, with 10 bases in between. Germline-derived CDR1 and CDR2 are SEHNR and FQNEAQ (reference sequence). The CDR3 consists of 15 residues.

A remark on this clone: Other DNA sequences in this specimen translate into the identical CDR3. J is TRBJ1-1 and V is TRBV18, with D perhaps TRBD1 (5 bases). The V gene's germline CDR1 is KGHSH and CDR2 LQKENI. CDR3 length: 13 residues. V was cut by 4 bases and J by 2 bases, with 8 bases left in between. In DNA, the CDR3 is TGTGCCAGCTCACGAACAGGAAACACTGAAGCTTTCTTT. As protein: CASSRTGNTEAFF.

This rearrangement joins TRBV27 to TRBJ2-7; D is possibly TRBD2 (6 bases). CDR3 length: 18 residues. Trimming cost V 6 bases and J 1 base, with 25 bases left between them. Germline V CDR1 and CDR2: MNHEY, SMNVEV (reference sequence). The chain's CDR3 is CASRASPGERAKSYEQYF. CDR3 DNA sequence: TGTGCCAGCAGGGCTTCTCCCGGGGAGCGGGCGAAATCCTACGAGCAGTACTTC.

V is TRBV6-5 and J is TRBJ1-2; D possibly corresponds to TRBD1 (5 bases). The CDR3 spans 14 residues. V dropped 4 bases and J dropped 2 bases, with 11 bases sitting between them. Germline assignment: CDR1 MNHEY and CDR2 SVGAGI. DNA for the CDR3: TGTGCCAGCAGTTCCCCGGCAGGGAACTATGGCTACACCTTC. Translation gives CASSSPAGNYGYTF.

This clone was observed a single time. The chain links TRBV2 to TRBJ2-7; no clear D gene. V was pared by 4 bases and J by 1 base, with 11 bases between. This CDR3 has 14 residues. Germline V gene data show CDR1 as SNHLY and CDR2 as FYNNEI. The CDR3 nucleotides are TGTGCCAGCAGTGGAGCGCAGTGGTCCTACGAGCAGTACTTC. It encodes CASSGAQWSYEQYF.

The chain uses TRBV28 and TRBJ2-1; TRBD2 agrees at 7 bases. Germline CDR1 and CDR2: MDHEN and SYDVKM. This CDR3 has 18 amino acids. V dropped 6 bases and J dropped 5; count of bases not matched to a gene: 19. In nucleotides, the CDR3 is TGTGCCAGCAGCCGACCCGCGGGAGACCTTCCCAGAAACAATGAGCAGTTCTTC. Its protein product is CASSRPAGDLPRNNEQFF.

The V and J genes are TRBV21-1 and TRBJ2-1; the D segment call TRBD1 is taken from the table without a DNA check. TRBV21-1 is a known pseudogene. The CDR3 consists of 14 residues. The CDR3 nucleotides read TGTGCCAGCAGCAAAGGGACAGAAGACAATGAGCAGTTCTTC. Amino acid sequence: CASSKGTEDNEQFF.

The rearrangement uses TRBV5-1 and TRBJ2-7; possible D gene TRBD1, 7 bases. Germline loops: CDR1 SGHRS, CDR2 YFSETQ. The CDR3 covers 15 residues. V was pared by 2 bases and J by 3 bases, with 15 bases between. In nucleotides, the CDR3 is TGCGCCAGCAGCTTAACAGGGGACTCGGACTACGAGCAGTACTTC. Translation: CASSLTGDSDYEQYF.

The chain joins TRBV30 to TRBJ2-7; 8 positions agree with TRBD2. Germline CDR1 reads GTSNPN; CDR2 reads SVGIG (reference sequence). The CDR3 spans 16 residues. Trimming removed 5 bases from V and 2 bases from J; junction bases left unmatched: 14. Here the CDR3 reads CAWVGALAGPTYEQYF. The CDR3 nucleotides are TGTGCCTGGGTCGGGGCTCTAGCGGGCCCCACCTACGAGCAGTACTTC. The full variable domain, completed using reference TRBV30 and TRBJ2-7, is SQTIHQWPATLVQPVGSPLSLECTVEGTSNPNLYWYRQAAGRGLQLLFYSVGIGQISSEVPQNLSASRPQDRQFILSSKKLLLSDSGFYLCAWVGALAGPTYEQYFGPGTRLTVT.

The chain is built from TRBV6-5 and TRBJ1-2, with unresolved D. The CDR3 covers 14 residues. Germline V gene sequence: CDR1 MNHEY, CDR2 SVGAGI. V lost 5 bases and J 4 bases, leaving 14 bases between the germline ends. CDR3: CASSPETVSYGYTF. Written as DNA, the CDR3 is TGTGCCAGCAGTCCCGAGACGGTTAGCTATGGCTACACCTTC.